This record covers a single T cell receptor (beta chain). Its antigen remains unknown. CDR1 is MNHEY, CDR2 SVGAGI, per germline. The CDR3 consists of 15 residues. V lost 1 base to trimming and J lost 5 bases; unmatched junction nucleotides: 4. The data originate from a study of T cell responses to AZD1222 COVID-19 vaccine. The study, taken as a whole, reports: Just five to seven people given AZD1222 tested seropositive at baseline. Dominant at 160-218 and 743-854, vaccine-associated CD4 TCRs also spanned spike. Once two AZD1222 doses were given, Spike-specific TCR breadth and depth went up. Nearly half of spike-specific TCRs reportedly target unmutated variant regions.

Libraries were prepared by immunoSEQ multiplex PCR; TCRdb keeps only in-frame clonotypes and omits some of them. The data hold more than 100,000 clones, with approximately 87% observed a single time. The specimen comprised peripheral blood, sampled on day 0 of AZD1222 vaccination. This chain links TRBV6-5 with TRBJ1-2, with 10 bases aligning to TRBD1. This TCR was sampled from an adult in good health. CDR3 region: CASSYWDRGGYGYTF. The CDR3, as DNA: TGTGCCAGCAGTTACTGGGACAGGGGAGGGTATGGCTACACCTTC.